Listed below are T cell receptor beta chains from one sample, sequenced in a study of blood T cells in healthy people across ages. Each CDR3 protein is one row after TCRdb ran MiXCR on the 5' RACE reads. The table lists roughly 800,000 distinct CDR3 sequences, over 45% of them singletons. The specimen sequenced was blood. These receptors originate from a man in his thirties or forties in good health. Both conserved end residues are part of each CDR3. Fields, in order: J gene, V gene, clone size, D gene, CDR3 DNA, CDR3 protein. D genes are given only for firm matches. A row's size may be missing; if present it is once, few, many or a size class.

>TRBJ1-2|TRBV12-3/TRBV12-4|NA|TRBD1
TGTGCCAGCAGTTTAGCCGCGACAGGGGGTGGCTACACCTTC
CASSLAATGGGYTF
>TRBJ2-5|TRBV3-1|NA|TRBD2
TGTGCCAGCAGCCAGGCGGGAGAGGGTGAGACCCAGTACTTC
CASSQAGEGETQYF
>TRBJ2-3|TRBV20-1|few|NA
TGCAGCCATGAACTAGCGAGGGGGACAGATACGCAGTATTTT
CSHELARGTDTQYF
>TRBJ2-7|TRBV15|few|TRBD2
TGTGCCACCAGCCTAGGACTAGCGGTGAGCTCCTACGAGCAGTACTTC
CATSLGLAVSSYEQYF
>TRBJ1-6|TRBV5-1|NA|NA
TGCGCCAGCAGCGAGGGACCGGGCGGACTCCACTTT
CASSEGPGGLHF
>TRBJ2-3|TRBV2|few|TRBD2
TGTGCCAGCTCTTGGGCGGGAGCAGATACGCAGTATTTT
CASSWAGADTQYF
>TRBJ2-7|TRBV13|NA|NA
TGTGCCAGCAGCTTGACGGGTCGCGAGCAGTACTTC
CASSLTGREQYF
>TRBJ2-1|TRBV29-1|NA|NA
TGCAGCGTTGAAGGGTTCGGTACCTACAATGAGCAGTTCTTC
CSVEGFGTYNEQFF
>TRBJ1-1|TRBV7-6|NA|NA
TGTGCCAGCAGCTTAGGGATGGGCTGGGCGGCTTTCTTT
CASSLGMGWAAFF
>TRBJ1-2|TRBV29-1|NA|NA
TGCAGCGTTCGTAATATGGCAGGCTATGGCTACACCTTC
CSVRNMAGYGYTF
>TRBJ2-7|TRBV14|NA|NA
TGTGCCAGCAGGTACCGGGACATCCCCTACGAGCAGTACTTC
CASRYRDIPYEQYF
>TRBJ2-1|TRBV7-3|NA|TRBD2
TGTGCCAGCAGCTTCCTAGCGGACCCCGGCGATGAGCAGTTCTTC
CASSFLADPGDEQFF
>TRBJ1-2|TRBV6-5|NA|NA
TGTGCCAGCAGTTACGCCCCCACTAACCATGGCTACACCTTC
CASSYAPTNHGYTF
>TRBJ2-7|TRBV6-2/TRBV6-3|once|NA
TGTGCCAGCAGTTACTACGGGAAGGCCGAGCAGTACTTC
CASSYYGKAEQYF
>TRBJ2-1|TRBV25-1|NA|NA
TGTGCCAGCAGTGCAGCCCAAAATGTGCAGTTCTTC
CASSAAQNVQFF
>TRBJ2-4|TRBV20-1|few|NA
TGCAGTGCCATAAACAGGGTCCTGCGTTGGGAAAACATTCAGTACTTC
CSAINRVLRWENIQYF
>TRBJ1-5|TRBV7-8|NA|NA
TGTGCCAGCAGCTTAGTACTTAGGGACACGATATTTCCCGGTCAGCCCCAGCATTTT
CASSLVLRDTIFPGQPQHF
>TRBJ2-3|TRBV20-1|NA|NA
TGCAGTGCTAGACGTGACCCTCCGGATACGCAGTATTTT
CSARRDPPDTQYF
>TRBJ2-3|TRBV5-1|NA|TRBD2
TGCGCCAGCCGCTCAAAAGATATAGCGGGGCGGCGGACAGATACGCAGTATTTT
CASRSKDIAGRRTDTQYF
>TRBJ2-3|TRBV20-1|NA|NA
TGCAGTGCTAGAGAGAGGGCTCAGGGAACGTGGGACACAGATACGCAGTATTTT
CSARERAQGTWDTDTQYF
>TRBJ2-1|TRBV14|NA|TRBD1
TGTGCCAGCAGTCGGATGACAGGGGGCTTACAGCAGTTCTTC
CASSRMTGGLQQFF
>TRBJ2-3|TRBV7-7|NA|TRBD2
TGTGCTAGCAGCCAAGGGACTAGCGGAACCACAGATACGCAGTATTTT
CASSQGTSGTTDTQYF
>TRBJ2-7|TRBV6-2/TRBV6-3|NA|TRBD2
TGTGCCAGCAGAGCACCGGGACTAACCTACGAGCAGTACTTC
CASRAPGLTYEQYF
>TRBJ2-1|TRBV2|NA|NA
TGTACCAGCAGTGGAACCCCAGATAATGAGCAGTTCTTC
CTSSGTPDNEQFF
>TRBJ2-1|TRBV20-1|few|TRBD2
TGCAGTGCTAGCGGGCAAGCGGGGAGGCCCTACAATGAGCAGTTCTTC
CSASGQAGRPYNEQFF
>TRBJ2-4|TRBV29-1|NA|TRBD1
TGCAGCGTCACACAGGGGGTAAGCTACGAGCCGTACTTC
CSVTQGVSYEPYF
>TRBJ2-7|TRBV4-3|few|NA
TGCGCCAGCAGCCAAGACTGGGCCTCCTACGAGCAGTACTTC
CASSQDWASYEQYF
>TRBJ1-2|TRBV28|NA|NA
TGTGCCAGCAGTCTGCCCGGGACGGGCTCCCTCTACACCTTC
CASSLPGTGSLYTF
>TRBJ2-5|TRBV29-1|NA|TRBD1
TGCAGCGCCTCTCCAGGGGGCGGATACAGTGAGCAGTACTTC
CSASPGGGYSEQYF
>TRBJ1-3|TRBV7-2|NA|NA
TGTGCCAGCAGCTCCAGGGTAAACACCATATATTTT
CASSSRVNTIYF
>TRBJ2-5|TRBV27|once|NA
TGTGCCAGCAGTTTGGCAGATGGAGAGACCCAGTACTTC
CASSLADGETQYF
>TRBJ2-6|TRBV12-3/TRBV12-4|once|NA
TGTGCCAGCAGTTTAGAGTACAACGTCCTGACTTTC
CASSLEYNVLTF
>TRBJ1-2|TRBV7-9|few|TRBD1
TGTGCCAGCAGCTTAACCTCGACAGGGGCCTCATCCTCCTATGGCTACACCTTC
CASSLTSTGASSSYGYTF
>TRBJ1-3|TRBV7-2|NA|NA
TGTGCCAGCAGCCCGATCTTGGGGTCTGGAAACACCATATATTTT
CASSPILGSGNTIYF
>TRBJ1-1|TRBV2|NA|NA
TGTGCCAGCAGTGAAGCGGGCAGGGAAGCTTTCTTT
CASSEAGREAFF
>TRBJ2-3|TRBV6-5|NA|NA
TGTGCCAGCAGTTACACGAGTTCAGATACGCAGTATTTT
CASSYTSSDTQYF
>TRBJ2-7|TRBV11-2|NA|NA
TGTGCCACGGGGTATAGGCAAAGCTCCTACGAGCAGTACTTC
CATGYRQSSYEQYF
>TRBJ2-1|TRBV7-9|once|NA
TGTGCCAGCAGCTTTTTGATCAGGGCAGGGTCGGGAGAGACCCAGTTCTTC
CASSFLIRAGSGETQFF
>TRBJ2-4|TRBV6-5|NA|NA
TGTGCCAGCAGTCCACCGGGAGCCAAAAACATTCAGTACTTC
CASSPPGAKNIQYF
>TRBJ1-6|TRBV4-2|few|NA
TGTGCCAGCAGCCAAGATGGGTGGGGGGATGTGGCCTATAATTCACCCCTCCACTTT
CASSQDGWGDVAYNSPLHF
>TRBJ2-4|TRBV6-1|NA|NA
TGTGCCACCCAAGGAACCTCCCCTCAGCAGTACTTC
CATQGTSPQQYF
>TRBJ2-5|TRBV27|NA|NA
TGTGCCAGCAGTTTATTAGGACGGCAAGAGACCCAGTACTTC
CASSLLGRQETQYF
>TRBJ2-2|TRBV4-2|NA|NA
TGTGCCAGCAGCCAAGATGGGTGGACCGGGGAGCTGTTTTTT
CASSQDGWTGELFF
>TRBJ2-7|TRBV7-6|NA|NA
TGTGCCAGCAGCTTTGCGACGGGAGTCAACTACTACGAGCAGTACTTC
CASSFATGVNYYEQYF
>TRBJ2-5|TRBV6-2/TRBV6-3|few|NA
TGTGCCAGCAGTTACAGACAGCCACATGCGAAGACCCAGTACTTC
CASSYRQPHAKTQYF
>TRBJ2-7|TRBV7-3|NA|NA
TGTGCCAGCAGCTTCGGGATATTAGGGGAGCAGTACTTC
CASSFGILGEQYF
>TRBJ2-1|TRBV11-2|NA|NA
TGTGCCAGCAGCCCAACAGGGTTCCCATACAATGAGCAGTTCTTC
CASSPTGFPYNEQFF
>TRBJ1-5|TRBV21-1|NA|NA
TGTGCCGAGCCCGGCCCACCGTTTAATCAGCCCCAGCATTTT
CAEPGPPFNQPQHF
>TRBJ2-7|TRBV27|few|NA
TGTGCCAGCAGTTTATCGAGAGGACAGAGGTACGAGCAGTACTTC
CASSLSRGQRYEQYF
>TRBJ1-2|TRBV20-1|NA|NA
TGCAGTGCTGGTCCACAGGGAAATGGCTACACCTTC
CSAGPQGNGYTF
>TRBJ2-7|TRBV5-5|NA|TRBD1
TGTGCCAGCAGCCCTGACAGGGTTGGCTACGAGCAGTACTTC
CASSPDRVGYEQYF